This paragraph covers one TCR beta chain sequence. Its specificity is unknown. The second PCR ran about 6 to 12 cycles with a sample-barcoded 5' primer and J-beta primers. Each CDR3 protein gets one entry after TCRdb re-called the 5' RACE reads with MiXCR. The table records roughly 800,000 distinct CDR3 sequences, about 53% of them present only once. The sample is drawn from a study of blood T cells in healthy people across ages. Study background: There was about one barcoded beta molecule captured by template switching per two T cells. Study-wide points: Estimates of total diversity, which came from one million sequenced T cells, were considered to be underestimates. Unsorted PBMCs ruled out conclusive naive versus antigen-experienced comparison.

CDR1 and CDR2 from the germline V gene are SEHNR and FQNEAQ (reference sequence). V was clipped by 2 bases and J by 2 bases; unmatched bases: 11. This CDR3 spans 18 amino acids. The sequencing sample was made of blood. The chain combines TRBV7-9 with TRBJ2-7; 11 nucleotides align to TRBD2. The sequence derives from a man at least 80 years old in good health. The CDR3 bases are TGTGCCAGCAGCTTAAGACGGCTAGCGGGAGGTCGGACCTACGAGCAGTACTTC. Translated: CASSLRRLAGGRTYEQYF.